This is a list of T cell receptor beta chains from one sample in a study of blood T cell repertoires in COVID-19. Profiling relied on immunoSEQ multiplex PCR, and the TCRdb table lists in-frame clones only, not all of them. The profile shows hundreds of thousands of clones, 85% of them singletons. The specimen was PBMCs or T cells enriched from blood (not recorded which). Source of these receptors: a woman aged 45-60 years who had recovered from COVID-19. The CDR3 runs from the conserved cysteine through the conserved F or W. Each record gives: J gene, V gene, clone size, D gene, CDR3 DNA, CDR3 protein. D genes are given only for firm matches. Some rows mark clone size as missing; the rest say once, few, many or name a class of expanded clone.

j_gene: TRBJ1-4; v_gene: TRBV11-2; abundance: .; d_gene: .; CDR3nt: TGTGCCAGCAGCTTACAGGGTGAAAAACTGTTTTTT; CDR3aa: CASSLQGEKLFF
j_gene: TRBJ1-2; v_gene: TRBV10-3; abundance: .; d_gene: .; CDR3nt: TGTGCCATCAGCCAGGGCGGGGGTATCTATGGCTACACCTTC; CDR3aa: CAISQGGGIYGYTF
j_gene: TRBJ1-1; v_gene: TRBV6-2/TRBV6-3; abundance: .; d_gene: .; CDR3nt: TGTGCCAGCAGTTACTCACGGACAGTATTGAACACTGAAGCTTTCTTT; CDR3aa: CASSYSRTVLNTEAFF
j_gene: TRBJ1-5; v_gene: TRBV27; abundance: .; d_gene: .; CDR3nt: TGTGCCAGCAGTCCGAGTAGCGTTTCTTACAATCAGCCCCAGCATTTT; CDR3aa: CASSPSSVSYNQPQHF
j_gene: TRBJ2-7; v_gene: TRBV12-3/TRBV12-4; abundance: .; d_gene: .; CDR3nt: TGTGCCAGCAGCTCGAAGGACATCGAGCAGTACTTC; CDR3aa: CASSSKDIEQYF
j_gene: TRBJ1-2; v_gene: TRBV18; abundance: .; d_gene: TRBD1; CDR3nt: TGTGCCAGCTCACCGCGTACCGGGACAGGGAGGATCTATGGCTACACCTTC; CDR3aa: CASSPRTGTGRIYGYTF
j_gene: TRBJ2-7; v_gene: TRBV29-1; abundance: once; d_gene: TRBD2; CDR3nt: TGCAGCGCCCTAGGCGGAGCGGGAGGGCCACGGGAGCAGTACTTC; CDR3aa: CSALGGAGGPREQYF
j_gene: TRBJ1-6; v_gene: TRBV10-3; abundance: .; d_gene: .; CDR3nt: TGTGCCATCAGTGGCGACGGGGTAAGATCACCCCTCCACTTT; CDR3aa: CAISGDGVRSPLHF
j_gene: TRBJ2-5; v_gene: TRBV19; abundance: .; d_gene: .; CDR3nt: TGTGCCAGTACTTATAGGGGCGGCCGGATGGCAGGGGAGACCCAGTACTTC; CDR3aa: CASTYRGGRMAGETQYF
j_gene: TRBJ2-7; v_gene: TRBV30; abundance: .; d_gene: TRBD2; CDR3nt: TGTGCCTGGAGCCTAGCGGGGGCCTACGAGCAGTACTTC; CDR3aa: CAWSLAGAYEQYF
j_gene: TRBJ2-7; v_gene: TRBV7-8; abundance: few; d_gene: .; CDR3nt: TGTGCCAGCAGCTTAGTGGTCAGGCCTAACGAGCAGTACTTC; CDR3aa: CASSLVVRPNEQYF
j_gene: TRBJ1-1; v_gene: TRBV13; abundance: .; d_gene: TRBD1; CDR3nt: TGTGCCAGCAGCCAAGGGACAGGGAGGACTGAAGCTTTCTTT; CDR3aa: CASSQGTGRTEAFF
j_gene: TRBJ2-3; v_gene: TRBV5-1; abundance: .; d_gene: TRBD1; CDR3nt: TGCGCCAGCAGCTTAGGGACAGGGGAGGGAACGCAGTATTTT; CDR3aa: CASSLGTGEGTQYF
j_gene: TRBJ2-4; v_gene: TRBV6-5; abundance: .; d_gene: .; CDR3nt: TGTGCCAGCAGGCGAGCAGGGGCCAAAAACATTCAGTACTTC; CDR3aa: CASRRAGAKNIQYF
j_gene: TRBJ2-5; v_gene: TRBV29-1; abundance: .; d_gene: .; CDR3nt: TGCAGCGTTGAAGATTCAGGGACCCAGTACTTC; CDR3aa: CSVEDSGTQYF
j_gene: TRBJ2-7; v_gene: TRBV30; abundance: .; d_gene: .; CDR3nt: TGTGCCTGGAGCAACAGTGACTACGAGCAGTACTTC; CDR3aa: CAWSNSDYEQYF
j_gene: TRBJ1-5; v_gene: TRBV6-5; abundance: .; d_gene: TRBD1; CDR3nt: TGTGCCAGCAGACAGACAGGGGGGGATAATCAGCCCCAGCATTTT; CDR3aa: CASRQTGGDNQPQHF
j_gene: TRBJ2-2; v_gene: TRBV19; abundance: once; d_gene: TRBD2; CDR3nt: TGTGCCAGTAGCCCGGGGGGTTTGGCCGGGGAGCTGTTTTTT; CDR3aa: CASSPGGLAGELFF
j_gene: TRBJ1-4; v_gene: TRBV7-2; abundance: .; d_gene: .; CDR3nt: TGTGCCAGCAGCATTTGGACAGCCAATAATGAAAAACTGTTTTTT; CDR3aa: CASSIWTANNEKLFF
j_gene: TRBJ1-1; v_gene: TRBV18; abundance: .; d_gene: .; CDR3nt: TGTGCCAGCTCACCACGAACGAGCATGAACACTGAAGCTTTCTTT; CDR3aa: CASSPRTSMNTEAFF